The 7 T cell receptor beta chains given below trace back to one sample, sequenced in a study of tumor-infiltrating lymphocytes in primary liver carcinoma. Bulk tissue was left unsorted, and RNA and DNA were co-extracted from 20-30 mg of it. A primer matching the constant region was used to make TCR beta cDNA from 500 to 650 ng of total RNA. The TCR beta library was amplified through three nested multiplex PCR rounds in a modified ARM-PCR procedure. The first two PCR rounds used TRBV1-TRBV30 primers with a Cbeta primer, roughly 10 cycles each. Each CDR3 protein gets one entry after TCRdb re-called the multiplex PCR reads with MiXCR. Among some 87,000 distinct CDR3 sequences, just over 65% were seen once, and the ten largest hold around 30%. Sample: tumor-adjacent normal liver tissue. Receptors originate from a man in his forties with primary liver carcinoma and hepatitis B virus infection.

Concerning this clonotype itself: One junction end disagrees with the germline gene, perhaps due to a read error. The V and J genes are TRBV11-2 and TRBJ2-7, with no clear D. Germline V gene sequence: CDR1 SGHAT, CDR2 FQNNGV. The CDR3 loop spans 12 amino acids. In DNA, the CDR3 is TGTGCCAGTAGCTTAGGAAGTCCCGAGCAGTACTTC. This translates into CASSLGSPEQYF.

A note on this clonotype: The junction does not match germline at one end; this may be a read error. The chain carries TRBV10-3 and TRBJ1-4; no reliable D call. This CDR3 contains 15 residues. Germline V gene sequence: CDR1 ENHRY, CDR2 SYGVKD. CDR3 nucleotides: TGTACCATTAGTGAGCCGACGAAGCATAATGAAAAACTGTTTTTT. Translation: CTISEPTKHNEKLFF.

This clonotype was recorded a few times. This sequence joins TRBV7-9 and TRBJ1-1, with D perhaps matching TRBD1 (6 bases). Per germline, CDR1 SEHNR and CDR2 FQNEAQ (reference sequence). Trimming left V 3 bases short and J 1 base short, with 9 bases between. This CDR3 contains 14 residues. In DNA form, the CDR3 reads TGTGCCAGCAGCTTCGGGGGGCCGAACACTGAAGCTTTCTTT. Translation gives CASSFGGPNTEAFF.

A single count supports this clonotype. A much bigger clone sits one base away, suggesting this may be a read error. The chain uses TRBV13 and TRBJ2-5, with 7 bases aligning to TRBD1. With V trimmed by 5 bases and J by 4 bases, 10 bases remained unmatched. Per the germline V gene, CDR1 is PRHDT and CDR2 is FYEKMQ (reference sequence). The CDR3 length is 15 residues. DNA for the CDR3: TGTGCCAGCAGCACGGACAGGCCTCGGGGAGAGACCCAGTACTTC. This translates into CASSTDRPRGETQYF.

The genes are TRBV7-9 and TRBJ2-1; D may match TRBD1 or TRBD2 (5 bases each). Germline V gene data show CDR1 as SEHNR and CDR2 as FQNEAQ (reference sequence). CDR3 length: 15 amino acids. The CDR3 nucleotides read TGTGAAAGCAGCGCTAACGAGGGGAGCTATAATGAGCAGTTCTTC. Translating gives CESSANEGSYNEQFF.

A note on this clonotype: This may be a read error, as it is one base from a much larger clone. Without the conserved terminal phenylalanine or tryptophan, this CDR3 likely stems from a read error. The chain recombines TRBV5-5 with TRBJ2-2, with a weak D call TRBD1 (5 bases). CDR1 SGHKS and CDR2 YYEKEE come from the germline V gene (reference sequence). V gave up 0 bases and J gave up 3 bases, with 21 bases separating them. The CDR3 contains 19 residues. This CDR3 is CASSLVRVPSSIDTGELFY. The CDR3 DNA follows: TGTGCCAGCAGCTTGGTCAGGGTCCCATCTTCCATCGACACCGGGGAGCTGTTTTAT.

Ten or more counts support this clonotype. In nucleotides, the CDR3 is TGTGCCAGCAGCCCAGGGCCGGGGACGACCTACGAGCAGTACTTC. Its translation is CASSPGPGTTYEQYF. This chain links TRBV11-2 with TRBJ2-7, with D perhaps being TRBD1 or TRBD2 (5 bases each). V shed 5 bases and J shed 2 bases, with 16 bases lying between them. This CDR3 has 15 amino acids. Germline V CDR1 and CDR2: SGHAT, FQNNGV.